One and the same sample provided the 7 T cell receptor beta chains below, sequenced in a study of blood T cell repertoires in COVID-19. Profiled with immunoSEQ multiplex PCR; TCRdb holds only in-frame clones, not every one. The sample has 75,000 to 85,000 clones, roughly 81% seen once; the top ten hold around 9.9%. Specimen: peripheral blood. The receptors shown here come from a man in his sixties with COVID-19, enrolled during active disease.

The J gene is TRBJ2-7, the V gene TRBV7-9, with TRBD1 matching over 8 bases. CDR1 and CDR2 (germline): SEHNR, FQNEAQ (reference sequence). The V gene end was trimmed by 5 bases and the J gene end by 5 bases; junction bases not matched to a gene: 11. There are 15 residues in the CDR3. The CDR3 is CASSQSQDRGHEQYF. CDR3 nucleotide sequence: TGTGCCAGCAGCCAGTCCCAAGACAGGGGCCACGAGCAGTACTTC.

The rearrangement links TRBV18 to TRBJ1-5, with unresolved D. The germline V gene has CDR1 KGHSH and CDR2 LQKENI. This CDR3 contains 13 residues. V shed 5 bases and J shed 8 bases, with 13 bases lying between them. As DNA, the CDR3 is TGTGCCAGCTCAACGTCAAGCCAGGAGCCCCAGCATTTT. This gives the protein CASSTSSQEPQHF.

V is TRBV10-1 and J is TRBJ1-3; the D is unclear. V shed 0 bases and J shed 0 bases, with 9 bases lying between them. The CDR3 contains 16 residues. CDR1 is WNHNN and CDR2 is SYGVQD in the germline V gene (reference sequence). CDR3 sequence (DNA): TGCGCCAGCAGTGAGTCGTCCGTGAGCTCTGGAAACACCATATATTTT. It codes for CASSESSVSSGNTIYF.

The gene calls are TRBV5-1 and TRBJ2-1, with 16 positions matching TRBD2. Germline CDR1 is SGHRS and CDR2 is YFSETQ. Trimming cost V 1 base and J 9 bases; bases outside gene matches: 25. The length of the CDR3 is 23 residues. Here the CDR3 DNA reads TGCGCCAGCAGCTTGAGACGAACCCAACGAGGCACCCCGGGACTAGCGGGGGGGATTGAGCAGTTCTTC. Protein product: CASSLRRTQRGTPGLAGGIEQFF.

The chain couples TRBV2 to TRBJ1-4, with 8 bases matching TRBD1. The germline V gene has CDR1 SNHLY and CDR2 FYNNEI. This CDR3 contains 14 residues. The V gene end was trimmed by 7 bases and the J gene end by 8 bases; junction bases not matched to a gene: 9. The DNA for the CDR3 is TGTGCCAGCAAAATCGAGGGACAGGCAGAAAAACTGTTTTTT. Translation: CASKIEGQAEKLFF.

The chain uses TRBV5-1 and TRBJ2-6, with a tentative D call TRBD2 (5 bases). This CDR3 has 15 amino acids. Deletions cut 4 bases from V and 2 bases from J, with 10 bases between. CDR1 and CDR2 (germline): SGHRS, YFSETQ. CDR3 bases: TGCGCCAGCAGCCGGACTGAACCTGGGGCCAACGTCCTGACTTTC. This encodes CASSRTEPGANVLTF. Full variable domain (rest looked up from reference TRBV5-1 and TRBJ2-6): KAGVTQTPRYLIKTRGQQVTLSCSPISGHRSVSWYQQTPGQGLQFLFEYFSETQRNKGNFPGRFSGRQFSNSRSEMNVSTLELGDSALYLCASSRTEPGANVLTFGAGSRLTVL.

The CDR3 DNA reads as TGTGCCAGCAGTACCGCTCCGGGACAGCCCCAGCATTTT. This gives the protein CASSTAPGQPQHF. The V gene is TRBV7-6, the J gene TRBJ1-5; D remains unclear. The CDR3 spans 13 residues. Between the trimmed V and J ends, which lost 6 bases and 7 bases, there was a span of 13 bases. The V gene's germline CDR1 is SGHVS and CDR2 FNYEAQ.